Each of the 22 T cell receptor beta chains below was sequenced from the same sample in a study of T cell responses to AZD1222 COVID-19 vaccine. The protocol was immunoSEQ multiplex PCR, while the TCRdb copy is restricted to in-frame clones and leaves out a portion. Altogether 130,000 or so clones are present, around nine tenths being singletons, with the ten largest covering 6% to 7.5%. The material sequenced was peripheral blood, taken on day 0 of AZD1222 vaccination. The source of these receptors is an adult in good health.

A single count supports this clone. The chain recombines TRBV7-2 with TRBJ1-6; 10 bases align to TRBD1. Trimming removed 4 bases from V and 7 bases from J; junction bases left unmatched: 4. CDR3 size: 15 residues. Per germline, CDR1 SGHTA and CDR2 FQGNSA. DNA for the CDR3: TGTGCCAGCAGCTCCCGACAGGGGGCAAATTCACCCCTCCACTTT. Its protein is CASSSRQGANSPLHF.

The CDR3 region is CASRSDISNQPQHF. The CDR3 coding sequence is TGTGCCAGCAGAAGTGACATTAGCAATCAGCCCCAGCATTTT. This sequence joins TRBV27 and TRBJ1-5; D is unclear. V lost 6 bases, J lost 0 bases, and 9 bases lay in between. Germline V gives CDR1 MNHEY, CDR2 SMNVEV (reference sequence). The CDR3 has 14 amino acids.

The rearrangement uses TRBV10-3 and TRBJ2-7, with D possibly being TRBD1 or TRBD2 (5 bases each). Germline V lookup: CDR1 ENHRY, CDR2 SYGVKD. Trimming pared 0 bases from V and 6 bases from J, leaving 18 bases between. This CDR3 comprises 16 residues. CDR3 bases: TGTGCCATCAGTGAGTCGGGGACGGGCGAGAGGGGCGAGCAGTACTTC. This gives the protein CAISESGTGERGEQYF.

This rearrangement joins TRBV30 to TRBJ2-6; D is uncertain. Germline-derived CDR1 and CDR2 are GTSNPN and SVGIG (reference sequence). This CDR3 is 12 amino acids long. The CDR3 region is CGASPGANVLTF. The DNA for the CDR3 is TGTGGCGCCTCGCCTGGGGCCAACGTCCTGACTTTC.

This chain uses TRBV5-6 with TRBJ1-1; weak D call: TRBD1 (6 bases). V dropped 4 bases and J dropped 7 bases, with 14 bases sitting between them. Per germline, CDR1 SGHDT and CDR2 YYEEEE. CDR3 length: 13 residues. CDR3 sequence reads: CASSHYRAHEAFF. The CDR3, as DNA: TGTGCCAGCAGCCATTACAGGGCTCATGAAGCTTTCTTT.

This clone was seen a few times. This chain connects TRBV7-9 to TRBJ2-1; 10 positions agree with TRBD1. J gave up 5 bases and V 6 bases, and 7 bases lay outside the gene matches. The germline CDR1 and CDR2 sequences are SEHNR and FQNEAQ (reference sequence). The CDR3 contains 15 residues. DNA for the CDR3: TGTGCCAGCAGTTACCGACAGGGGGCCCACAATGAGCAGTTCTTC. Amino acid sequence: CASSYRQGAHNEQFF.

J is TRBJ2-5 and V is TRBV6-1; 11 bases match TRBD2. The CDR3 spans 15 residues. CDR1 MNHNS and CDR2 SASEGT come from the germline V gene. Unmatched junction bases numbered 5, after V lost 3 bases and J lost 5 bases. DNA for the CDR3: TGTGCCAGCAGTGATTTTAGCGGGGGGGCCGAGACCCAGTACTTC. Its protein is CASSDFSGGAETQYF.

The rearrangement joins TRBV29-1 to TRBJ2-2; 12 positions agree with TRBD2. CDR3 length equals 14 residues. Trimming removed 4 bases from V and 10 bases from J; junction bases left unmatched: 7. Germline loops: CDR1 SQVTM, CDR2 ANQGSEA. The chain's CDR3 is CSVGLAGDSLELFF. The CDR3 DNA reads TGCAGCGTTGGACTAGCGGGGGATAGTCTGGAGCTGTTTTTT.

The J gene is TRBJ1-6, the V gene TRBV4-1, with 7 bases aligning to TRBD1. V shed 0 bases and J 10 bases; nucleotides not matched to a gene: 6. The CDR3 has 15 residues. The V gene's germline CDR1 is MGHRA and CDR2 YSYEKL. The CDR3 is CASSQDRQGGSPLHF. CDR3 nucleotide sequence: TGCGCCAGCAGCCAAGATCGGCAGGGGGGATCACCCCTCCACTTT.

Remarks on this clone: The CDR3 does not close with the conserved phenylalanine or tryptophan, likely indicating a read error. The DNA is left out, because the CDR3 cannot be placed on it with certainty; the CDR3 is given as TCRdb lists it. The chain combines TRBV20-1 with TRBJ1-1. Germline V lookup: CDR1 DFQATT, CDR2 SNEGSKA (reference sequence). Including both end residues, the CDR3 is 11 amino acids long. The chain's CDR3 is CSATHNTGPAT.

The gene calls are TRBV10-3 and TRBJ2-3, with 9 bases that match TRBD1. CDR1 ENHRY and CDR2 SYGVKD come from the germline V gene. The CDR3 consists of 14 residues. V lost 10 bases to trimming and J lost 4 bases; unmatched junction nucleotides: 9. The CDR3 loop is CASNRDREADTQYF. As DNA, the CDR3 is TGTGCCAGTAACCGGGACAGGGAAGCAGATACGCAGTATTTT.

The chain combines TRBV9 with TRBJ2-6, with a tentative D call TRBD2 (6 bases). This CDR3 contains 17 residues. The V end lost 4 bases, the J end lost 1 base, and 15 bases lay between the germline ends. Germline-derived CDR1 and CDR2 are SGDLS and YYNGEE. The CDR3 is CASSPGLLPSGANVLTF. CDR3 in DNA: TGTGCCAGCAGCCCTGGACTACTACCTTCTGGGGCCAACGTCCTGACTTTC.

The genes are TRBV5-3 and TRBJ2-7; TRBD2 might be the D (6 bases). TRBV5-3 is reported as an ORF; its role is uncertain. This CDR3 spans 16 amino acids. V lost 0 bases to trimming and J lost 5 bases, with 18 bases between them. DNA for the CDR3: TGTGCCAGAAGCTTGGTCGAATGGGGGGTATTCGACGAGCAGTACTTC. Translation gives CARSLVEWGVFDEQYF.

This clone has only one observation. The V call is TRBV7-3, the J call TRBJ2-1, with D perhaps matching TRBD1 or TRBD2 (6 bases each). The CDR3 length is 16 residues. The germline V gene encodes CDR1 SGHTA and CDR2 FQGTGA. V dropped 0 bases and J dropped 5 bases, with 14 bases sitting between them. CDR3 bases: TGTGCCAGCAGCTTAACATTTGCGGGACACGACAATGAGCAGTTCTTC. Its protein is CASSLTFAGHDNEQFF.

This clone showed up just once. The V call is TRBV27, the J call TRBJ1-5, with D tentatively TRBD1 (6 bases). The CDR3 covers 15 residues. Germline assignment: CDR1 MNHEY and CDR2 SMNVEV (reference sequence). With 2 bases removed from V and 5 bases from J, the gap between germline ends came to 13 bases. DNA of the CDR3: TGTGCCAGCAGTTTAGGAGGGGCAGGGGATCAGCCCCAGCATTTT. Its protein is CASSLGGAGDQPQHF.

The CDR3 spells CASSSDRKNEKLFF. The DNA of the CDR3 is TGTGCCAGCAGCTCGGACAGGAAGAATGAAAAACTGTTTTTT. This rearrangement joins TRBV7-2 to TRBJ1-4, with TRBD1 matching 7 bases. The germline CDR1 and CDR2 sequences are SGHTA and FQGNSA. Trimming removed 4 bases from V and 5 bases from J; junction bases left unmatched: 4. The CDR3 is 14 amino acids.

The chain joins TRBV27 to TRBJ1-6; tentatively, D is TRBD1 (6 bases). CDR1 and CDR2 (germline): MNHEY, SMNVEV (reference sequence). The CDR3 spans 17 residues. V was shortened by 0 bases and J by 0 bases, with 9 bases between the two germline ends. The CDR3 bases are TGTGCCAGCAGTTTATCGGGGGGGCGCTCCTATAATTCACCCCTCCACTTT. Protein: CASSLSGGRSYNSPLHF.

The gene calls are TRBV4-3 and TRBJ2-3, with 13 positions matching TRBD2. V lost 0 bases, J lost 1 base, and 4 bases stayed unmatched. Germline lookup yields CDR1 LGHNA and CDR2 YSLEER. CDR3 length: 18 residues. CDR3: CASSQELAGGTRTDTQYF. The CDR3 DNA follows: TGCGCCAGCAGCCAAGAACTAGCGGGGGGGACGCGCACAGATACGCAGTATTTT.

This chain uses TRBV6-4 with TRBJ1-1, with no clear D. V was cut by 0 bases and J by 5 bases, with 7 bases left in between. This CDR3 has 13 residues. Germline CDR1 reads MRHNA; CDR2 reads SNTAGT. The CDR3 bases are TGTGCCAGCAGTGACTCGACCGGAACTGAAGCTTTCTTT. Translation: CASSDSTGTEAFF.

The V gene is TRBV27, the J gene TRBJ1-6, with 9 nucleotides matching TRBD1. Germline V gene sequence: CDR1 MNHEY, CDR2 SMNVEV (reference sequence). The V and J ends lost 6 bases and 9 bases, in that order; junction bases with no gene match: 3. The CDR3 covers 13 residues. The CDR3 sequence is CASRQGARSPLHF. CDR3 DNA: TGTGCCAGCAGACAGGGGGCGCGTTCACCCCTCCACTTT.

CDR3 protein: CASSRETGVGEKLFF. The CDR3 coding sequence is TGTGCCAGCAGCCGAGAAACAGGGGTCGGCGAAAAACTGTTTTTT. The chain couples TRBV6-2 or TRBV6-3 to TRBJ1-4; 7 bases align to TRBD1. This CDR3 is built from 15 residues. The junction had 12 bases not matched to a gene; V was cut back by 6 bases and J by 8 bases. Per germline, CDR1 MNHEY and CDR2 SVGEGT.

The J gene is TRBJ1-5, the V gene TRBV19, with TRBD1 as a possible D gene (5 bases). The CDR3 length is 14 residues. Trimming left V 5 bases short and J 3 bases short, with 11 bases between. In germline, CDR1 is LNHDA, CDR2 SQIVND (reference sequence). CDR3 nucleotide sequence: TGTGCCAGTAGTTTTATTGGGGCCAATCAGCCCCAGCATTTT. This encodes CASSFIGANQPQHF.